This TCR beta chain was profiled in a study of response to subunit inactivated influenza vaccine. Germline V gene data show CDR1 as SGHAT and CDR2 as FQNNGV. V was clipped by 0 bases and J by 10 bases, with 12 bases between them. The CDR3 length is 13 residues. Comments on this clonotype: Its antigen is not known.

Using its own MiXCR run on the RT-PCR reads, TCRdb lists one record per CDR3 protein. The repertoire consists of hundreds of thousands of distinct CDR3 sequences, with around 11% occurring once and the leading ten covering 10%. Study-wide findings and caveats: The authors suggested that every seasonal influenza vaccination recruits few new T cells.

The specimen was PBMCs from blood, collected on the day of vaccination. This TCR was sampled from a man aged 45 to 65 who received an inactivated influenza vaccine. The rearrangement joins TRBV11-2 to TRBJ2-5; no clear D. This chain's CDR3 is CASSLDHYSDQYF. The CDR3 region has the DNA TGTGCCAGCAGCTTAGACCACTACAGTGACCAGTACTTC. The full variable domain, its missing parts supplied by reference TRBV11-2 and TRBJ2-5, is EAGVAQSPRYKIIEKRQSVAFWCNPISGHATLYWYQQILGQGPKLLIQFQNNGVVDDSQLPKDRFSAERLKGVDSTLKIQPAKLEDSAVYLCASSLDHYSDQYFGPGTRLLVL.